Each of the 7 T cell receptor beta chains below was sequenced from the same sample in a study of T cell responses to AZD1222 COVID-19 vaccine (dated by TCRdb to 2020 to 2022). What the time point label conveys for this sample: baseline before first vaccination. The library was made by the immunoSEQ multiplex PCR assay. The table comes from immuneACCESS by way of TCRdb, which keeps in-frame sequences with V and J called. Part of the clones is missing from these tables; in studies checked, under half for an unresolved V gene and the rest for unknown reasons. Within this sample are 95,000 to 150,000 clones, with more than 80% of them counted one time only. The top ten clones comprise about 4.3% of the sample. The sample here was peripheral blood, taken on day 0 of AZD1222 vaccination. These TCRs come from an adult in good health.

This clone was seen only once. This chain uses TRBV29-1 with TRBJ2-7, with unresolved D. This CDR3 has 11 residues. Trimming shortened V by 5 bases and J by 1 base, and 6 bases separated the two germline ends. CDR1 is SQVTM and CDR2 is ANQGSEA in the germline V gene. The CDR3 region has the DNA TGCAGCGTTCGGCAGTCCTACGAGCAGTACTTC. Protein: CSVRQSYEQYF.

CDR3 loop: CASRSGTAPYGYTF. CDR3 coding DNA: TGTGCCAGCAGGTCCGGGACAGCGCCCTATGGCTACACCTTC. The chain uses TRBV28 and TRBJ1-2; TRBD1 agrees at 7 bases. With V trimmed by 6 bases and J by 4 bases, 8 bases remained unmatched. From germline, CDR1 is MDHEN and CDR2 SYDVKM. The CDR3 loop spans 14 amino acids.

J is TRBJ2-7 and V is TRBV18, with D possibly called TRBD1 or TRBD2 (5 bases each). The CDR3 is 14 amino acids. Germline lookup yields CDR1 KGHSH and CDR2 LQKENI. Trimming left V 8 bases short and J 1 base short, with 15 bases between. The CDR3 is CASAPGTASYEQYF. In DNA form, the CDR3 reads TGTGCCAGCGCCCCCGGGACCGCATCCTACGAGCAGTACTTC. The full variable domain, rest sourced from reference TRBV18 and TRBJ2-7, is NAGVMQNPRHLVRRRGQEARLRCSPMKGHSHVYWYRQLPEEGLKFMVYLQKENIIDESGMPKERFSAEFPKEGPSILRIQQVVRGDSAAYFCASAPGTASYEQYFGPGTRLTVT.

J is TRBJ1-5 and V is TRBV5-1; D gene uncertain. From germline, CDR1 is SGHRS and CDR2 YFSETQ. The CDR3 runs to 13 residues. Trimming removed 3 bases at V and 5 bases at J, with 9 bases between. DNA of the CDR3: TGCGCCAGCAGCTCCGGGAGAGATCAGCCCCAGCATTTT. Protein product: CASSSGRDQPQHF.

The chain employs TRBV15 and TRBJ1-2; no clear D. The germline V gene encodes CDR1 LNHNV and CDR2 YYDKDF (reference sequence). The CDR3 extends over 13 amino acids. V shed 4 bases and J shed 4 bases, with 10 bases lying between them. The CDR3 DNA reads as TGTGCCACCAGCACCAATGGTGGCTATGGCTACACCTTC. Translated, it gives CATSTNGGYGYTF.

This chain joins TRBV5-4 and TRBJ2-2; D is possibly TRBD2 (6 bases). This CDR3 has 14 amino acids. V lost 4 bases to trimming and J lost 7 bases, with 14 bases between them. The germline V gene encodes CDR1 SGHNT and CDR2 YYREEE (reference sequence). This CDR3 reads CASSIGDLLGELFF. In DNA, the CDR3 is TGTGCCAGCAGCATAGGGGACTTACTCGGGGAGCTGTTTTTT.

The chain has TRBV19 and TRBJ1-3; unclear D gene. V gave up 4 bases and J gave up 5 bases, with 12 bases separating them. Germline V gives CDR1 LNHDA, CDR2 SQIVND (reference sequence). This CDR3 is 14 amino acids long. The CDR3 DNA follows: TGTGCCAGTAGTAACCCGACGTACCGAAACACCATATATTTT. Amino acid sequence: CASSNPTYRNTIYF.